One sample yielded the 17 T cell receptor beta chains listed below, sequenced in a study of immune evolution from preneoplasia to lung adenocarcinoma. Produced via immunoSEQ multiplex PCR; TCRdb's table is partial and in-frame only. The sample has about 2,700 clones, 65% to 90% seen once. Sequencing used FFPE atypical adenomatous hyperplasia tissue from the lung. Subset described: atypical adenomatous hyperplasia (AAH), lung preneoplasia. The source is a person aged 65-85 years with lung adenocarcinoma.

The V gene is TRBV19, the J gene TRBJ2-3; 8 positions agree with TRBD2. V shed 9 bases, J shed 3 bases, and the junction held 8 bases outside the gene matches. The CDR3 has 14 amino acids. Germline lookup yields CDR1 LNHDA and CDR2 SQIVND (reference sequence). The CDR3 DNA follows: TGTGCCAGCCAAGCGGGAGCGGGGACAGATACGCAGTATTTT. Translation gives CASQAGAGTDTQYF.

This rearrangement joins TRBV5-1 to TRBJ2-5; TRBD2 matches at 10 bases. Germline V lookup: CDR1 SGHRS, CDR2 YFSETQ. This CDR3 is 16 amino acids long. V was clipped by 0 bases and J by 4 bases; unmatched bases: 6. In DNA, the CDR3 is TGCGCCAGCAGCTTGGCAGCGGGAGGGTTTGTAGAGACCCAGTACTTC. It translates to CASSLAAGGFVETQYF. The entire variable domain, with the rest obtained from reference TRBV5-1 and TRBJ2-5, is as follows: KAGVTQTPRYLIKTRGQQVTLSCSPISGHRSVSWYQQTPGQGLQFLFEYFSETQRNKGNFPGRFSGRQFSNSRSEMNVSTLELGDSALYLCASSLAAGGFVETQYFGPGTRLLVL.

The CDR3 loop reads CASSLTSDLREQYF. CDR3 nucleotide sequence: TGTGCCAGTAGCCTGACTAGCGACCTACGTGAGCAGTACTTC. The chain carries TRBV19 and TRBJ2-7; TRBD2 aligns across 8 bases. J lost 7 bases, V lost 6 bases, and 11 bases had no gene match. The CDR3 length is 14 residues. In germline, CDR1 is LNHDA, CDR2 SQIVND (reference sequence).

The J gene is TRBJ2-5, the V gene TRBV13, with 9 positions matching TRBD1. The CDR3 contains 15 residues. The V segment lost 5 bases and the J segment 5 bases; nucleotides outside the gene matches: 9. From germline, CDR1 is PRHDT and CDR2 FYEKMQ (reference sequence). The CDR3: CASSILTGGRETQYF. The CDR3 DNA reads as TGTGCCAGCAGCATCCTGACAGGGGGGAGGGAGACCCAGTACTTC.

This sequence joins TRBV7-3 and TRBJ2-7; the D call may be TRBD1 or TRBD2 (7 bases each). This CDR3 contains 22 residues. Trimming shortened V by 5 bases and J by 2 bases, and 37 bases separated the two germline ends. CDR1 is SGHTA, CDR2 FQGTGA, per germline. Here the CDR3 reads CASSPQHLVRTGLTSATYEQYF. As DNA, the CDR3 is TGTGCCAGCAGCCCCCAGCATCTAGTTCGGACAGGTCTTACTAGCGCTACCTACGAGCAGTACTTC. The entire variable domain, with the rest obtained from reference TRBV7-3 and TRBJ2-7, is as follows: GAGVSQTPSNKVTEKGKYVELRCDPISGHTALYWYRQSLGQGPEFLIYFQGTGAADDSGLPNDRFFAVRPEGSVSTLKIQRTERGDSAVYLCASSPQHLVRTGLTSATYEQYFGPGTRLTVT.

The chain recombines TRBV18 with TRBJ2-1, with D possibly matching TRBD2 (6 bases). Looked up from germline, CDR1 is KGHSH and CDR2 is LQKENI. Between the trimmed V and J ends, which lost 2 bases and 8 bases, there was a span of 10 bases. CDR3 length: 13 amino acids. CDR3 DNA: TGTGCCAGCTCACCAGAAGGAGGGGATGAGCAGTTCTTC. As protein: CASSPEGGDEQFF.

This chain uses TRBV7-6 with TRBJ2-3; no firm D call. CDR3 length equals 15 residues. CDR1 and CDR2 from the germline V gene are SGHVS and FNYEAQ. Trimming stripped 1 base from V and 6 bases from J, with 14 bases between. The CDR3 region has the DNA TGTGCCAGCAGCTTAGAGGCGGAAGGTCCTGATACGCAGTATTTT. It specifies CASSLEAEGPDTQYF.

The rearrangement joins TRBV28 to TRBJ2-1; D gene uncertain. The V gene lost 6 bases and the J gene lost 0 bases, with 12 bases spanning the gap. The CDR3 has 15 residues. Germline V CDR1 and CDR2: MDHEN, SYDVKM. The CDR3 is CASSSRRISYNEQFF. The CDR3 nucleotides are TGTGCCAGCAGCAGCCGACGGATCTCCTACAATGAGCAGTTCTTC.

The CDR3 spells CASSETPGQGLNTIYF. Written as DNA, the CDR3 is TGTGCCAGCAGCGAGACCCCGGGACAGGGGCTGAACACCATATATTTT. The V call is TRBV9, the J call TRBJ1-3, with 10 nucleotides matching TRBD1. CDR1 and CDR2 (germline): SGDLS, YYNGEE. The CDR3 sequence is 16 residues long. After removal of 3 bases from V and 7 bases from J, the junction contained 10 bases not matched to a gene.

The chain has TRBV4-1 and TRBJ1-5, with a weak D call TRBD1 (5 bases). The germline gives CDR1 MGHRA, CDR2 YSYEKL. There are 14 residues in the CDR3. V was cut by 5 bases and J by 7 bases, with 15 bases left in between. The CDR3 reads CASSGTVNGQPQHF. The CDR3 DNA reads TGCGCCAGCAGCGGGACCGTCAACGGCCAGCCCCAGCATTTT.

The V and J genes are TRBV15 and TRBJ1-1; TRBD1 matches at 8 bases. The CDR3 has 15 residues. V shed 2 bases, J shed 1 base, and the junction held 3 bases outside the gene matches. The germline CDR1 and CDR2 sequences are LNHNV and YYDKDF (reference sequence). CDR3 DNA: TGTGCCACCAGCAGACCGGGACAGGAGAACACTGAAGCTTTCTTT. Translated: CATSRPGQENTEAFF.

The chain is built from TRBV7-9 and TRBJ2-1, with TRBD2 matching 9 bases. This CDR3 contains 15 residues. Germline CDR1 and CDR2: SEHNR and FQNEAQ (reference sequence). The V and J ends lost 5 bases and 3 bases, in that order; junction bases with no gene match: 5. The CDR3 reads CASSVSGSVYNEQFF. CDR3 nucleotide sequence: TGTGCCAGCAGCGTTAGCGGGAGTGTCTACAATGAGCAGTTCTTC.

V usage is TRBV19 and J usage is TRBJ1-2; 11 positions agree with TRBD1. The CDR3 runs to 14 residues. The germline CDR1 and CDR2 sequences are LNHDA and SQIVND (reference sequence). Losses at the gene ends were 6 bases for V and 4 bases for J; bases not matched to a gene: 4. The CDR3 nucleotides read TGTGCCAGTAGCCCCGGGACAGGGGGCTATGGCTACACCTTC. Amino acids: CASSPGTGGYGYTF.

For this clone: The germline gene is not matched at one end of the junction; a read error may be the cause. The chain couples TRBV2 to TRBJ2-1; 8 bases fit TRBD2. The germline V gene encodes CDR1 SNHLY and CDR2 FYNNEI. This CDR3 has 11 residues. Here the CDR3 DNA reads TGTGCCAGCAGGGCGACTAGCGTGAGGGTCTTC. This sequence encodes CASRATSVRVF.

V gene TRBV10-2 combines with J gene TRBJ2-3; possible D gene TRBD2, 5 bases. This CDR3 comprises 12 residues. Germline V gene sequence: CDR1 WSHSY, CDR2 SAAADI. V lost 4 bases, J lost 11 bases, and 13 bases lay in between. CDR3 DNA: TGCGCCAGCAGTGTGGCCCGGGAACAGCAGTATTTT. Residues: CASSVAREQQYF.

This clone showed up just once. This chain joins TRBV6-1 and TRBJ1-2; D possibly corresponds to TRBD1 (6 bases). The CDR3 runs 14 residues. In germline, CDR1 is MNHNS, CDR2 SASEGT. V shed 6 bases and J shed 5 bases, with 16 bases lying between them. As DNA, the CDR3 is TGTGCCAGCAGACCCGACAGGTACGGGTATGGCTACACCTTC. It translates to CASRPDRYGYGYTF.

The chain is built from TRBV15 and TRBJ2-4; D unresolved. The V end lost 1 base, the J end lost 0 bases, and 13 bases lay between the germline ends. This CDR3 is 17 amino acids long. CDR1 and CDR2 (germline): LNHNV, YYDKDF (reference sequence). The CDR3 coding sequence is TGTGCCACCAGCAGAGGCTGGCCGAAACTAGCCAAAAACATTCAGTACTTC. The encoded protein is CATSRGWPKLAKNIQYF.